These 24 T cell receptor beta chains were sequenced from one sample in a study of blood T cell repertoires in COVID-19. Libraries were prepared by immunoSEQ multiplex PCR; TCRdb keeps only in-frame clonotypes and omits some of them. The sample includes 150,000 to 200,000 clones, approximately 80% of them seen just once. Material: peripheral blood. The receptors were gathered from a woman in her thirties or forties with COVID-19, enrolled during active disease.

The chain links TRBV19 to TRBJ2-7; 7 nucleotides match TRBD1. V lost 5 bases and J lost 3; bases outside the gene matches: 7. Germline CDR1 reads LNHDA; CDR2 reads SQIVND (reference sequence). This CDR3 is built from 14 residues. The CDR3 sequence is CASSPGGRGYEQYF. The CDR3 DNA reads TGTGCCAGTAGTCCAGGGGGAAGGGGCTACGAGCAGTACTTC.

The gene calls are TRBV5-1 and TRBJ2-2; 8 nucleotides agree with TRBD1. CDR1 is SGHRS and CDR2 is YFSETQ in the germline V gene. The CDR3 runs to 15 residues. The V gene end was trimmed by 4 bases and the J gene end by 0 bases; junction bases not matched to a gene: 2. CDR3 in amino acids: CASSPGGANTGELFF. In nucleotides, the CDR3 is TGCGCCAGCAGCCCAGGGGGCGCGAACACCGGGGAGCTGTTTTTT.

The gene calls are TRBV4-1 and TRBJ2-5, with 11 bases aligning to TRBD2. Germline CDR1 and CDR2: MGHRA and YSYEKL. The CDR3 runs 17 residues. Losses at the gene ends were 1 base for V and 5 bases for J; bases not matched to a gene: 9. The CDR3 region is CASSQGVAGGPGETQYF. The DNA for the CDR3 is TGCGCCAGCAGCCAAGGGGTAGCGGGAGGGCCGGGGGAGACCCAGTACTTC.

J is TRBJ2-1 and V is TRBV7-6, with 16 bases matching TRBD2. The J segment lost 10 bases and the V segment lost 4 bases, leaving 10 bases of the junction unmatched. CDR1 and CDR2 from the germline V gene are SGHVS and FNYEAQ. The CDR3 runs to 17 residues. The CDR3: CASSSNPGLAGGQEQFF. The CDR3 bases are TGTGCCAGCAGCTCCAACCCGGGACTAGCGGGGGGGCAAGAGCAGTTCTTC.

The chain combines TRBV10-3 with TRBJ1-2; D is undetermined. V gave up 7 bases and J gave up 7 bases, with 10 bases separating them. Germline lookup yields CDR1 ENHRY and CDR2 SYGVKD. The CDR3 contains 11 residues. This chain's CDR3 is CAIKEAGGYTF. The CDR3 DNA follows: TGTGCCATCAAAGAAGCCGGTGGCTACACCTTC.

The sample holds one count of this clone. V and J are TRBV18 and TRBJ2-7; tentative D call: TRBD1 (5 bases). Trimming pared 3 bases from V and 6 bases from J, leaving 15 bases between. This CDR3 spans 14 amino acids. Germline values: CDR1 KGHSH, CDR2 LQKENI. The CDR3 here is CASSPKKTGAEQYF. The CDR3 DNA follows: TGTGCCAGCTCACCTAAAAAAACTGGGGCCGAGCAGTACTTC.

The chain combines TRBV5-1 with TRBJ2-1, with 14 bases lining up with TRBD2. Germline V CDR1 and CDR2: SGHRS, YFSETQ. This CDR3 is built from 17 residues. V lost 3 bases and J lost 8; bases outside the gene matches: 10. CDR3 DNA: TGCGCCAGCAGCTCCCAACGACTAGCGGGAGGGCCCGATGAGCAGTTCTTC. It encodes CASSSQRLAGGPDEQFF.

This clone was observed once. The chain uses TRBV5-1 and TRBJ1-1; D not certain. CDR1 and CDR2 from the germline V gene are SGHRS and YFSETQ. Trimming removed 2 bases at V and 0 bases at J, with 8 bases between. This CDR3 is built from 14 residues. CDR3 bases: TGCGCCAGCAGCTTAAAGGAGATGAACACTGAAGCTTTCTTT. This gives the protein CASSLKEMNTEAFF. Full variable domain (rest looked up from reference TRBV5-1 and TRBJ1-1): KAGVTQTPRYLIKTRGQQVTLSCSPISGHRSVSWYQQTPGQGLQFLFEYFSETQRNKGNFPGRFSGRQFSNSRSEMNVSTLELGDSALYLCASSLKEMNTEAFFGQGTRLTVV.

V and J are TRBV28 and TRBJ2-5; 12 bases agree with TRBD2. V lost 5 bases and J lost 1; bases outside the gene matches: 2. Per the germline V gene, CDR1 is MDHEN and CDR2 is SYDVKM. The CDR3 spans 15 residues. The CDR3 nucleotides read TGTGCCAGCAGTAAACTAGCGGGAGGCCAAGAGACCCAGTACTTC. Translation: CASSKLAGGQETQYF.

The chain carries TRBV12-5 and TRBJ2-1; 8 bases fit TRBD2. Germline-derived CDR1 and CDR2 are LGHNT and FRNRAP. Germline trimming cut 4 bases from V and 5 bases from J; bases unmatched to any gene: 10. The CDR3 contains 16 residues. This chain's CDR3 is CASGSPAGEDHNEQFF. The DNA for the CDR3 is TGTGCTAGTGGTTCCCCAGCGGGAGAGGACCACAATGAGCAGTTCTTC.

The chain couples TRBV11-2 to TRBJ2-7; the match to TRBD2 covers 7 bases. The germline gives CDR1 SGHAT, CDR2 FQNNGV. Trimming took 5 bases from V and 3 from J; bases not matched to a gene: 1. The CDR3 runs to 12 residues. The CDR3 is CASSPGGYEQYF. DNA of the CDR3: TGTGCCAGCAGCCCGGGGGGCTACGAGCAGTACTTC. Variable domain in full (rest from reference TRBV11-2 and TRBJ2-7): EAGVAQSPRYKIIEKRQSVAFWCNPISGHATLYWYQQILGQGPKLLIQFQNNGVVDDSQLPKDRFSAERLKGVDSTLKIQPAKLEDSAVYLCASSPGGYEQYFGPGTRLTVT.

The rearrangement links TRBV6-6 to TRBJ2-7, with D hard to call. Between the trimmed V and J ends, which lost 5 bases and 6 bases, there was a span of 8 bases. The CDR3 sequence is 11 residues long. Germline-derived CDR1 and CDR2 are MNHNY and SVGAGI (reference sequence). This CDR3 is CASSLTGEQYF. In DNA, the CDR3 is TGTGCCAGCAGTCTTACTGGCGAGCAGTACTTC.

The rearrangement links TRBV19 to TRBJ1-1, with D perhaps TRBD1 (6 bases). V was clipped by 7 bases and J by 8 bases, with 23 bases between them. The V gene's germline CDR1 is LNHDA and CDR2 SQIVND (reference sequence). This CDR3 spans 15 amino acids. The CDR3 DNA reads TGTGCCAGTAAAGGGGGTGGGCAATCGGGGATCGAAGCTTTCTTT. Its translation is CASKGGGQSGIEAFF.

The chain is built from TRBV5-1 and TRBJ2-1; 12 bases map to TRBD2. V gave up 0 bases and J gave up 10 bases; unmatched junction bases: 5. CDR1 is SGHRS, CDR2 YFSETQ, per germline. The CDR3 is 15 residues long. The CDR3 spells CASSLGRTSGAEQFF. DNA of the CDR3: TGCGCCAGCAGCTTGGGGAGGACTAGCGGGGCCGAGCAGTTCTTC.

The chain has TRBV3-1 (or the pseudogene TRBV3-2) and TRBJ1-5; D remains unclear. This CDR3 is 13 amino acids long. The germline V gene encodes CDR1 LGHDT and CDR2 YNNKEL (reference sequence). V was cut by 4 bases and J by 7 bases, with 11 bases left in between. The CDR3 nucleotides are TGTGCCAGCAGCCCTAGGCCAGCGCAGCCCCAGCATTTT. The encoded protein is CASSPRPAQPQHF.

This clone was detected only once. J is TRBJ1-1 and V is TRBV9; D not certain. The CDR3 has 14 amino acids. Deletions cut 0 bases from V and 3 bases from J, with 9 bases between. CDR1 SGDLS and CDR2 YYNGEE come from the germline V gene. For the CDR3, the DNA is TGTGCCAGCAGCGTAGGCGTGGTTCACACTGAAGCTTTCTTT. Translation: CASSVGVVHTEAFF.

V gene TRBV24-1 combines with J gene TRBJ1-1; D remains ambiguous. Germline V gene data show CDR1 as KGHDR and CDR2 as SFDVKD. V gave up 5 bases and J gave up 2 bases, with 8 bases separating them. CDR3 length: 13 amino acids. CDR3 sequence: CATSATENTEAFF. The CDR3 DNA reads TGTGCCACCAGTGCTACAGAAAACACTGAAGCTTTCTTT.

This clone was detected a few times. The CDR3 region is CASSQERLGTSRYGYTF. The CDR3 nucleotides read TGCGCCAGCAGCCAAGAGAGGTTAGGAACCTCTCGCTATGGCTACACCTTC. The V call is TRBV4-1, the J call TRBJ1-2, with no clear D. Germline V gene data show CDR1 as MGHRA and CDR2 as YSYEKL. V lost 0 bases and J lost 4, with 18 bases in between. This CDR3 comprises 17 residues.

This chain connects TRBV10-3 to TRBJ1-1, with D tentatively TRBD1 (6 bases). Trimming pared 2 bases from V and 0 bases from J, leaving 10 bases between. Germline CDR1 ENHRY, CDR2 SYGVKD. This CDR3 region has 15 residues. CDR3 nucleotide sequence: TGTGCCATCAGTGAGCCGGGACACCTGAACACTGAAGCTTTCTTT. Translating it yields CAISEPGHLNTEAFF.

This sequence joins TRBV30 and TRBJ1-6; D is undetermined. V was pared by 1 base and J by 8 bases, with 12 bases between. This CDR3 region has 14 residues. CDR1 is GTSNPN and CDR2 is SVGIG in the germline V gene (reference sequence). The CDR3 nucleotides read TGTGCCTGGAGTGAGGCCAGCGGGGATTCACCCCTCCACTTT. Translation: CAWSEASGDSPLHF. Full variable domain (rest looked up from reference TRBV30 and TRBJ1-6): SQTIHQWPATLVQPVGSPLSLECTVEGTSNPNLYWYRQAAGRGLQLLFYSVGIGQISSEVPQNLSASRPQDRQFILSSKKLLLSDSGFYLCAWSEASGDSPLHFGNGTRLTVT.

This clone was detected only a few times. The gene calls are TRBV11-2 and TRBJ1-2; 7 bases match TRBD1. Per germline, CDR1 SGHAT and CDR2 FQNNGV. This CDR3 region has 13 residues. After removal of 5 bases from V and 7 bases from J, the junction contained 7 bases not matched to a gene. In DNA, the CDR3 is TGTGCCAGCAGCCCGACAGGGAATAGTGGCTACACCTTC. Translating it yields CASSPTGNSGYTF. The variable domain in full, with the rest retrieved from reference TRBV11-2 and TRBJ1-2, is EAGVAQSPRYKIIEKRQSVAFWCNPISGHATLYWYQQILGQGPKLLIQFQNNGVVDDSQLPKDRFSAERLKGVDSTLKIQPAKLEDSAVYLCASSPTGNSGYTFGSGTRLTVV.

This clone has just a few counts. The chain couples TRBV10-2 to TRBJ2-1; 14 nucleotides agree with TRBD2. Trimming at V came to 1 base and at J to 7 bases, leaving 9 bases not matched to a gene. This CDR3 has 18 amino acids. Per the germline V gene, CDR1 is WSHSY and CDR2 is SAAADI. Written as DNA, the CDR3 is TGCGCCAGCAGTGAGTGGACGGGGGGACTAGCGGGAGCTAATGAGCAGTTCTTC. Its translation: CASSEWTGGLAGANEQFF.

This sequence joins TRBV7-9 and TRBJ1-4, with 9 bases matching TRBD1. V was clipped by 1 base and J by 8 bases; unmatched bases: 2. Germline CDR1 and CDR2: SEHNR and FQNEAQ (reference sequence). This CDR3 has 14 residues. This CDR3 is CASSLGDRDEKLFF. The CDR3 DNA reads TGTGCCAGCAGCTTAGGGGACAGGGACGAAAAACTGTTTTTT.

Here the CDR3 reads CASTPDNNYGYTF. DNA of the CDR3: TGCGCCAGCACCCCGGACAATAACTATGGCTACACCTTC. This chain connects TRBV23-1 to TRBJ1-2, with D perhaps TRBD1 (5 bases). TRBV23-1 is recorded as an ORF, its role being uncertain. Trimming cost V 7 bases and J 1 base, with 10 bases left between them. The CDR3 runs to 13 residues.